Below are 28 T cell receptor beta chains sequenced from a single sample in a study of blood T cell repertoires in COVID-19. Using immunoSEQ multiplex PCR, the repertoire was profiled, and TCRdb retains in-frame clones only, with some absent. The table includes about 200,000 clones, about 78% detected once. The sequencing input was peripheral blood. The receptors were sampled from a woman aged 70-85 years with acute or convalescent COVID-19.

On this clone: Its ends do not fully match the called genes, so a read error is possible. The chain has TRBV5-1 and TRBJ1-6, with 7 bases fitting TRBD1. The CDR3 consists of 14 residues. The germline V gene has CDR1 SGHRS and CDR2 YFSETQ. CDR3 sequence: CASSGGTVNSPLHF. CDR3 DNA sequence: TGCGCCAGCAGCGGGGGGACAGTTAATTCCCCCCTCCACTTT.

This chain joins TRBV7-9 and TRBJ2-7; TRBD1 might be the D (6 bases). The ends were cut back, 4 bases at V and 3 bases at J, with 16 bases in the middle. Germline V lookup: CDR1 SEHNR, CDR2 FQNEAQ (reference sequence). The CDR3 has 15 residues. The CDR3 loop is CASSSLQGTDYEQYF. Here the CDR3 DNA reads TGTGCCAGCAGCTCACTGCAGGGGACCGACTACGAGCAGTACTTC.

This clone was seen only a few times. This chain uses TRBV5-1 with TRBJ2-7; maybe TRBD2 (7 bases). CDR1 and CDR2 from the germline V gene are SGHRS and YFSETQ. This CDR3 has 15 amino acids. Trimming removed 4 bases at V and 3 bases at J, with 17 bases between. CDR3 sequence: CASSPSTGGNYEQYF. CDR3 DNA: TGCGCCAGCAGCCCCTCCACGGGGGGCAACTACGAGCAGTACTTC.

V is TRBV7-3 and J is TRBJ2-1; D may be TRBD1 (6 bases). The CDR3 consists of 13 residues. CDR1 and CDR2 (germline): SGHTA, FQGTGA. Trimming pared 5 bases from V and 8 bases from J, leaving 13 bases between. The CDR3 sequence is CASSPQGSHEQFF. In DNA, the CDR3 is TGTGCCAGCAGCCCACAGGGATCGCATGAGCAGTTCTTC.

This chain joins TRBV19 and TRBJ2-7; 8 nucleotides match TRBD1. Trimming cost V 8 bases and J 4 bases; bases outside gene matches: 10. The CDR3 covers 14 residues. The germline gives CDR1 LNHDA, CDR2 SQIVND (reference sequence). In nucleotides, the CDR3 is TGTGCCAGTGGACAGGGTAAAGAACCTTACGAGCAGTACTTC. Translated: CASGQGKEPYEQYF.

As to this clone: Compared with germline, one end of the junction differs, possibly owing to a read error. The DNA of the CDR3 is TGTGCCAGCAGGGAAGGACAGGGTCTAGGGCAGCCCCAGCATTTT. Amino acids: CASREGQGLGQPQHF. The V call is TRBV2, the J call TRBJ1-5; 8 nucleotides match TRBD1. CDR1 SNHLY and CDR2 FYNNEI come from the germline V gene. There are 15 residues in the CDR3.

This clone has a single count. The gene calls are TRBV7-3 and TRBJ2-3, with D unclear. This CDR3 spans 12 amino acids. The germline CDR1 and CDR2 sequences are SGHTA and FQGTGA. With 4 bases removed from V and 1 base from J, the gap between germline ends came to 3 bases. The CDR3: CASSSGTDTQYF. CDR3 DNA: TGTGCCAGCAGCTCCGGCACAGATACGCAGTATTTT. Full variable domain (rest looked up from reference TRBV7-3 and TRBJ2-3): GAGVSQTPSNKVTEKGKYVELRCDPISGHTALYWYRQSLGQGPEFLIYFQGTGAADDSGLPNDRFFAVRPEGSVSTLKIQRTERGDSAVYLCASSSGTDTQYFGPGTRLTVL.

This clone is a singleton in its sample. The chain employs TRBV4-3 and TRBJ2-3; TRBD2 is a possible D gene (7 bases). The germline V gene has CDR1 LGHNA and CDR2 YSLEER. Trimming removed 3 bases from V and 0 bases from J, with 10 bases in between. This CDR3 is 15 amino acids long. CDR3 nucleotide sequence: TGCGCCAGCAGCCAGGGGGGGCCGAGCACAGATACGCAGTATTTT. As protein: CASSQGGPSTDTQYF.

The gene calls are TRBV7-9 and TRBJ2-3; D not certain. This CDR3 region has 12 residues. V dropped 4 bases and J dropped 6 bases, with 8 bases sitting between them. From germline, CDR1 is SEHNR and CDR2 FQNEAQ (reference sequence). In DNA, the CDR3 is TGTGCCAGCAGCTCGAACACGGATACGCAGTATTTT. This codes for CASSSNTDTQYF.

The chain is built from TRBV11-2 and TRBJ1-5; 7 nucleotides align to TRBD1. The V and J ends lost 1 base and 4 bases, in that order; junction bases with no gene match: 4. Germline V lookup: CDR1 SGHAT, CDR2 FQNNGV. CDR3 length equals 15 residues. The CDR3 DNA is TGTGCCAGCAGCTTAGGGACAGGCTCTAATCAGCCCCAGCATTTT. Amino acids: CASSLGTGSNQPQHF.

This clone was seen once. The chain is built from TRBV7-2 and TRBJ1-6; D is uncertain. The CDR3 loop spans 16 amino acids. The V and J ends lost 1 base and 5 bases respectively, with 12 bases between them. Germline V CDR1 and CDR2: SGHTA, FQGNSA. CDR3 coding DNA: TGTGCCAGCAGCTTAGTTCACGGCGGTGATAATTCACCCCTCCACTTT. Protein sequence: CASSLVHGGDNSPLHF. Supplemented by reference TRBV7-2 and TRBJ1-6, the full variable domain reads GAGVSQSPSNKVTEKGKDVELRCDPISGHTALYWYRQSLGQGLEFLIYFQGNSAPDKSGLPSDRFSAERTGGSVSTLTIQRTQQEDSAVYLCASSLVHGGDNSPLHFGNGTRLTVT.

This clone was seen only once. The V call is TRBV24-1, the J call TRBJ2-7, with a weak D call TRBD1 (6 bases). Germline loops: CDR1 KGHDR, CDR2 SFDVKD. Trimming left V 4 bases short and J 0 bases short, with 12 bases between. The CDR3 sequence is 15 residues long. The CDR3 is CATSEQGPGSYEQYF. In DNA, the CDR3 is TGTGCCACCAGTGAGCAGGGGCCCGGCTCCTACGAGCAGTACTTC.

The genes are TRBV29-1 and TRBJ1-1, with D hard to call. Per germline, CDR1 SQVTM and CDR2 ANQGSEA. V dropped 4 bases and J dropped 0 bases, with 9 bases sitting between them. The CDR3 has 13 residues. CDR3 residues: CSVGGKMNTEAFF. As DNA, the CDR3 is TGCAGCGTTGGAGGGAAGATGAACACTGAAGCTTTCTTT.

The chain links TRBV4-1 to TRBJ2-5; possible D gene TRBD1, 6 bases. The CDR3 has 15 residues. Per the germline V gene, CDR1 is MGHRA and CDR2 is YSYEKL. Deletions cut 2 bases from V and 5 bases from J, with 15 bases between. In nucleotides, the CDR3 is TGCGCCAGCAGCCAACCTACAGGGATTACGGAGACCCAGTACTTC. Its translation: CASSQPTGITETQYF.

The chain recombines TRBV6-2 or TRBV6-3 with TRBJ1-4, with D hard to call. CDR1 MNHEY and CDR2 SVGEGT come from the germline V gene. V lost 2 bases and J lost 5, with 6 bases in between. There are 13 residues in the CDR3. CDR3 nucleotide sequence: TGTGCCAGCAGTTACGCGGGGAATGAAAAACTGTTTTTT. Translated: CASSYAGNEKLFF.

The rearrangement joins TRBV6-5 to TRBJ1-6; D not certain. V was clipped by 2 bases and J by 0 bases, with 8 bases between them. The CDR3 contains 16 residues. Germline lookup yields CDR1 MNHEY and CDR2 SVGAGI. CDR3 DNA: TGTGCCAGCAGTTACCTAACTAGCTCCTATAATTCACCCCTCCACTTT. As protein: CASSYLTSSYNSPLHF.

This rearrangement joins TRBV15 to TRBJ1-1; weak D call: TRBD1 (5 bases). Between the trimmed V and J ends, which lost 8 bases and 3 bases, there was a span of 10 bases. Germline V CDR1 and CDR2: LNHNV, YYDKDF (reference sequence). This CDR3 spans 12 amino acids. The chain's CDR3 is CATGGMDTEAFF. The CDR3 bases are TGTGCCACCGGGGGGATGGACACTGAAGCTTTCTTT.

This clone is a singleton in its sample. This chain connects TRBV24-1 to TRBJ2-7; maybe TRBD2 (5 bases). Germline values: CDR1 KGHDR, CDR2 SFDVKD. The CDR3 totals 18 residues. V lost 0 bases to trimming and J lost 0 bases, with 17 bases between them. The CDR3 sequence: CATSDLRGLAACSYEQYF. CDR3 in DNA: TGTGCCACCAGTGATTTGCGAGGACTCGCCGCGTGCTCCTACGAGCAGTACTTC.

The chain has TRBV27 and TRBJ1-6; 10 nucleotides line up with TRBD1. The V gene end was trimmed by 7 bases and the J gene end by 6 bases; junction bases not matched to a gene: 6. The CDR3 extends over 15 amino acids. Germline V gene data show CDR1 as MNHEY and CDR2 as SMNVEV (reference sequence). The CDR3 sequence is CASMARDRGNSPLHF. The CDR3 DNA sequence: TGTGCCAGCATGGCCCGGGACAGGGGTAATTCACCCCTCCACTTT.

The gene calls are TRBV18 and TRBJ2-7; possibly TRBD1 for D (5 bases). The CDR3 is 12 residues long. V lost 5 bases and J 5 bases, leaving 10 bases between the germline ends. Per the germline V gene, CDR1 is KGHSH and CDR2 is LQKENI. The CDR3 loop is CASSRLGHEQYF. The CDR3 DNA sequence: TGTGCCAGCTCAAGGTTGGGGCACGAGCAGTACTTC.

The CDR3 loop is CASGLEGGVGQPQHF. The CDR3 bases are TGTGCTAGTGGTTTGGAGGGAGGGGTAGGGCAGCCCCAGCATTTT. The chain links TRBV12-5 to TRBJ1-5; perhaps TRBD1 as D (5 bases). Germline V gene sequence: CDR1 LGHNT, CDR2 FRNRAP. The CDR3 totals 15 residues. The V gene lost 1 base and the J gene lost 7 bases, with 14 bases spanning the gap.

The chain uses TRBV5-6 and TRBJ2-7; D possibly corresponds to TRBD2 (5 bases). This CDR3 is 13 amino acids long. With 2 bases removed from V and 3 bases from J, the gap between germline ends came to 9 bases. From germline, CDR1 is SGHDT and CDR2 YYEEEE. CDR3: CASSFTGSYEQYF. The CDR3 DNA sequence: TGTGCCAGCAGCTTTACTGGGAGCTACGAGCAGTACTTC.

The chain couples TRBV11-2 to TRBJ2-2; no reliable D call. Germline assignment: CDR1 SGHAT and CDR2 FQNNGV. The CDR3 consists of 14 residues. Trimming removed 4 bases from V and 7 bases from J, with 13 bases in between. CDR3 protein: CASSSATIGGELFF. CDR3 sequence (DNA): TGTGCCAGCAGCTCAGCTACTATCGGCGGGGAGCTGTTTTTT.

The CDR3 sequence: CASSETWLAGDYEQYV. The CDR3 DNA follows: TGTGCCAGCAGTGAGACCTGGCTAGCGGGGGACTACGAGCAGTACGTC. The chain has TRBV25-1 and TRBJ2-7, with 10 nucleotides matching TRBD2. The CDR3 length is 16 residues. CDR1 and CDR2 (germline): MGHDK, SYGVNS. V was pared by 3 bases and J by 3 bases, with 8 bases of the junction left unmatched.

The gene calls are TRBV10-2 and TRBJ2-7, with 10 bases lining up with TRBD1. V shed 6 bases, J shed 1 base, and the junction held 9 bases outside the gene matches. CDR1 WSHSY and CDR2 SAAADI come from the germline V gene. The CDR3 has 16 amino acids. CDR3 in amino acids: CASRAGQGRGSYEQYF. CDR3 in DNA: TGCGCCAGCAGGGCGGGACAGGGGCGTGGGTCCTACGAGCAGTACTTC.

The V and J genes are TRBV11-2 and TRBJ2-1, with 10 bases aligning to TRBD1. This CDR3 has 17 residues. Germline lookup yields CDR1 SGHAT and CDR2 FQNNGV. V was clipped by 2 bases and J by 9 bases; unmatched bases: 13. The CDR3: CASSLSAGTGVFSEQFF. As DNA, the CDR3 is TGTGCCAGCAGCTTAAGCGCCGGGACAGGGGTTTTTAGTGAGCAGTTCTTC.

The chain recombines TRBV14 with TRBJ2-3; a possible D gene is TRBD1 (5 bases). Trimming stripped 4 bases from V and 5 bases from J, with 16 bases between. This CDR3 is built from 15 residues. CDR1 and CDR2 (germline): SGHDN, FVKESK. The CDR3 DNA reads TGTGCCAGCAGCCCGCCGACCGACAGAATAGATACGCAGTATTTT. Translating gives CASSPPTDRIDTQYF. The full variable domain, its missing parts supplied by reference TRBV14 and TRBJ2-3, is EAGVTQFPSHSVIEKGQTVTLRCDPISGHDNLYWYRRVMGKEIKFLLHFVKESKQDESGMPNNRFLAERTGGTYSTLKVQPAELEDSGVYFCASSPPTDRIDTQYFGPGTRLTVL.

This clone has only a few counts. The rearrangement uses TRBV6-2 or TRBV6-3 and TRBJ2-3; a weak D match, TRBD1 (6 bases). Trimming shortened V by 5 bases and J by 4 bases, and 7 bases separated the two germline ends. This CDR3 has 12 amino acids. Germline V gene sequence: CDR1 MNHEY, CDR2 SVGEGT. The CDR3 is CASSDRPDTQYF. The CDR3 nucleotides are TGTGCCAGCAGTGACAGGCCAGATACGCAGTATTTT.